This T cell receptor beta chain was profiled in a study of T cell changes during pregnancy in multiple sclerosis. CDR1 is MNHEY and CDR2 is SMNVEV in the germline V gene (reference sequence). This CDR3 is built from 15 residues. V was cut by 5 bases and J by 4 bases, with 15 bases left in between. The repertoire was sequenced with immunoSEQ multiplex PCR; TCRdb's copy has only in-frame clones and lacks some. The sample records roughly 80,000 clones, around 93% being singletons. The TCR sequence derives from a female donor with multiple sclerosis, enrolled in a pregnancy study. The chain combines TRBV27 with TRBJ2-1; the D gene is possibly TRBD1 (5 bases). The sample consisted of peripheral blood, taken in the first trimester of pregnancy. The CDR3 spells CASSAAQGNYNEQFF. The CDR3 region has the DNA TGTGCCAGCAGTGCCGCTCAGGGAAATTACAATGAGCAGTTCTTC.